This TCR beta chain was sequenced in a study of T cells in Graves' hyperthyroidism and ophthalmopathy. General observations from the study: From stable hyperthyroidism, ophthalmopathy was separated by a 13 V-J model.

The CDR3 regions of TCR beta were amplified from RNA transcripts. The HTBI primer set drove a first-round RT-PCR of the TCR CDR3. From the multiplex PCR reads, TCRdb called clonotypes with MiXCR, one entry per CDR3 protein. Of hundreds of thousands of distinct CDR3 sequences in the sample, around 14% are singletons; the top ten hold 4.5% to 6%. The CDR3 contains 18 residues. Between the trimmed V and J ends, which lost 3 bases and 3 bases, there was a span of 22 bases. These patients, aged 18 to 65, had recently diagnosed hyperthyroidism lasting under 2 months. It was at first hyperthyroidism diagnosis, before any ophthalmopathy symptoms, that the blood sample was taken. This clonotype was recorded at least ten times. The antigen is not known.

This chain joins TRBV12-3 or TRBV12-4 and TRBJ2-3; D is possibly TRBD1 (5 bases). The source of this sequence is a woman in her twenties or thirties with Graves' hyperthyroidism that later progressed to Graves' ophthalmopathy. The sequencing input was blood. The CDR3 here is CASSFQGAPPLATDTQYF. In DNA, the CDR3 is TGTGCCAGCAGTTTTCAAGGGGCACCCCCACTTGCGACAGATACGCAGTATTTT.